A single sample is the source of the 5 T cell receptor beta chains below, sequenced in a study of graft-versus-host responses after intestinal transplantation. Clones were sequenced by immunoSEQ multiplex PCR, and TCRdb holds only the in-frame ones, with some missing. The repertoire holds tens of thousands of clones, with about 92% as singletons. The material sequenced was PBMCs, taken 98 days after intestinal transplantation. These receptors all come from a human patient who received an intestinal transplant, so some T cells may come from the graft donor.

The chain links TRBV21-1 to TRBJ1-6; TRBD1, the table's D call, was not compared with the DNA. TRBV21-1 is a pseudogene. CDR3 size: 19 residues. CDR3: CASSKAADRGGSYNSPLHF. The CDR3, as DNA: TGTGCCAGCAGCAAAGCCGCGGACAGGGGAGGGTCCTATAATTCACCCCTCCACTTT.

The chain couples TRBV7-6 to TRBJ2-3; TRBD2 matches at 9 bases. This CDR3 is 16 amino acids long. The junction had 6 bases not matched to a gene; V was cut back by 1 base and J by 4 bases. In germline, CDR1 is SGHVS, CDR2 FNYEAQ. The CDR3 is CASSLGPSGTSDTQYF. The CDR3 region has the DNA TGTGCCAGCAGCTTAGGACCTAGCGGGACTTCAGATACGCAGTATTTT. The full variable domain, with the rest looked up from reference TRBV7-6 and TRBJ2-3, is GAGVSQSPRYKVTKRGQDVALRCDPISGHVSLYWYRQALGQGPEFLTYFNYEAQQDKSGLPNDRFSAERPEGSISTLTIQRTEQRDSAMYRCASSLGPSGTSDTQYFGPGTRLTVL.

This rearrangement joins TRBV6-1 to TRBJ2-4, with D possibly matching TRBD1 (6 bases). V was cut by 10 bases and J by 4 bases, with 14 bases left in between. Germline V lookup: CDR1 MNHNS, CDR2 SASEGT. The CDR3 runs 13 residues. The CDR3 here is CATRGSLKNIQYF. CDR3 nucleotides: TGTGCCACCAGGGGATCCCTGAAAAACATTCAGTACTTC.

V and J are TRBV19 and TRBJ2-2, with 8 bases identical to TRBD2. This CDR3 region has 16 residues. The V gene end was trimmed by 6 bases and the J gene end by 2 bases; junction bases not matched to a gene: 8. Per the germline V gene, CDR1 is LNHDA and CDR2 is SQIVND (reference sequence). The CDR3 here is CASRSGGILNTGELFF. Here the CDR3 DNA reads TGTGCCAGTAGATCGGGAGGGATTCTTAACACCGGGGAGCTGTTTTTT.

This clone was picked up one time. The chain joins TRBV9 to TRBJ1-3; TRBD1 might be the D (5 bases). This CDR3 comprises 16 residues. The germline gives CDR1 SGDLS, CDR2 YYNGEE. V dropped 4 bases and J dropped 1 base, with 15 bases sitting between them. CDR3 DNA sequence: TGTGCCAGCAGCCCGTTGTGGGGGGTGTCTGGAAACACCATATATTTT. This translates into CASSPLWGVSGNTIYF.